Listed below are T cell receptor beta chains from one sample, sequenced in a study of blood T cells in healthy people across ages. A single record per CDR3 protein comes from TCRdb applying MiXCR to the 5' RACE reads. The sample shows about 970,000 distinct CDR3 sequences, 51% of them seen only once. Sample: blood. Receptors originate from a woman aged 55-69 years in good health. Each CDR3 is given with its conserved first and last residue. D genes are given only for firm matches. The listing skips clone size in some rows; elsewhere it reads once, few, many or a size class.

V gene: TRBV29-1; D gene: TRBD2; clone size: few; J gene: TRBJ2-3; CDR3 DNA: TGCAGCTCCCGACTAGCGGCCACAGATACGCAGTATTTT; CDR3 protein: CSSRLAATDTQYF
V gene: TRBV7-9; D gene: TRBD2; clone size: .; J gene: TRBJ2-5; CDR3 DNA: TGTGCCAGCAGCGTTAGACTAGCGAGTGGGACCCAGTACTTC; CDR3 protein: CASSVRLASGTQYF
V gene: TRBV29-1; D gene: TRBD1; clone size: few; J gene: TRBJ1-4; CDR3 DNA: TGCAGCGTTGAATCTGAGACCTTGGGACAGGGAAGAAAACTGTTTTTT; CDR3 protein: CSVESETLGQGRKLFF
V gene: TRBV28; D gene: TRBD2; clone size: .; J gene: TRBJ2-1; CDR3 DNA: TGTGCCATCCGGGGGGTCAAATACAATGAGCAGTTCTTC; CDR3 protein: CAIRGVKYNEQFF
V gene: TRBV2; D gene: .; clone size: few; J gene: TRBJ2-1; CDR3 DNA: TGTGCCAGCAGTTCCTCGGACAGACGGTACAATGAGCAGTTCTTC; CDR3 protein: CASSSSDRRYNEQFF
V gene: TRBV28; D gene: TRBD1; clone size: .; J gene: TRBJ2-1; CDR3 DNA: TGTGCCAGCAGTCCGCGGACAGGGTACTACAATGAGCAGTTCTTC; CDR3 protein: CASSPRTGYYNEQFF
V gene: TRBV5-1; D gene: TRBD2; clone size: .; J gene: TRBJ2-1; CDR3 DNA: TGCGCCAGCAGCCGGGGGGGACTAGAGATATACAATGAGCAGTTCTTC; CDR3 protein: CASSRGGLEIYNEQFF
V gene: TRBV24-1; D gene: .; clone size: many; J gene: TRBJ2-5; CDR3 DNA: TGTGCCACCAGTGATTCCCACGGGGAGACCCAGTACTTC; CDR3 protein: CATSDSHGETQYF
V gene: TRBV15; D gene: .; clone size: .; J gene: TRBJ1-2; CDR3 DNA: TGTGCCACCAGCAGAGTTGCAGGCATCTATGGCTACACCTTC; CDR3 protein: CATSRVAGIYGYTF
V gene: TRBV7-3; D gene: TRBD2; clone size: once; J gene: TRBJ2-3; CDR3 DNA: TGTGCCAGCAGCTTAAACGGACTAGCGGGAGAAACAGATACGCAGTATTTT; CDR3 protein: CASSLNGLAGETDTQYF
V gene: TRBV12-5; D gene: .; clone size: many; J gene: TRBJ2-5; CDR3 DNA: TGTGCTAGTGGTTTGCCACGTGGCACCCAGTACTTC; CDR3 protein: CASGLPRGTQYF
V gene: TRBV4-2; D gene: TRBD2; clone size: few; J gene: TRBJ2-5; CDR3 DNA: TGTGCCAGCAGCCAAGGGGGGGGAATCCAGACCCAGTACTTC; CDR3 protein: CASSQGGGIQTQYF
V gene: TRBV6-6; D gene: .; clone size: .; J gene: TRBJ2-3; CDR3 DNA: TGTGCCAGCAGTTATTTCCTTATGGGGTCCACAGATACGCAGTATTTT; CDR3 protein: CASSYFLMGSTDTQYF
V gene: TRBV21-1; D gene: .; clone size: once; J gene: TRBJ1-2; CDR3 DNA: TGTGCCAGCAGTTCAGGAGTGGACAGGCCACCTGGCTACACCTTC; CDR3 protein: CASSSGVDRPPGYTF
V gene: TRBV28; D gene: .; clone size: .; J gene: TRBJ2-7; CDR3 DNA: TGTGCCATACAGGGCTGGTACGAGCAGTACTTC; CDR3 protein: CAIQGWYEQYF
V gene: TRBV28; D gene: .; clone size: .; J gene: TRBJ2-7; CDR3 DNA: TGTGCCAGCAGACTCTATGGAACGGGGAGCTACGAGCAGTACTTC; CDR3 protein: CASRLYGTGSYEQYF
V gene: TRBV7-9; D gene: .; clone size: .; J gene: TRBJ2-7; CDR3 DNA: TGTGCCAGCAGCTATCAGGGTGGCAGGGCAAACTACGAGCAGTACTTC; CDR3 protein: CASSYQGGRANYEQYF
V gene: TRBV29-1; D gene: TRBD1; clone size: few; J gene: TRBJ1-5; CDR3 DNA: TGCAGCGTTGCGGGGGACAGTGTCAATCAGCCCCAGCATTTT; CDR3 protein: CSVAGDSVNQPQHF
V gene: TRBV2; D gene: .; clone size: .; J gene: TRBJ2-1; CDR3 DNA: TGTGCCAGCAGTGGTGGGGCCACCCTGGGAGAGCAGTTCTTC; CDR3 protein: CASSGGATLGEQFF
V gene: TRBV12-3/TRBV12-4; D gene: .; clone size: few; J gene: TRBJ2-3; CDR3 DNA: TGTGCCAGCAGTCCCCTGTGGACAGCCTTTCTACCCTTAAACACAGATACGCAGTATTTT; CDR3 protein: CASSPLWTAFLPLNTDTQYF
V gene: TRBV4-1; D gene: TRBD2; clone size: few; J gene: TRBJ2-7; CDR3 DNA: TGCGCCAGCAGCCAAGGGGTCAGACTAGCGGGAGGCCCACCTCCCTACGAGCAGTACTTC; CDR3 protein: CASSQGVRLAGGPPPYEQYF
V gene: TRBV6-6; D gene: .; clone size: .; J gene: TRBJ1-1; CDR3 DNA: TGTGCCAGCAGTTACGTGAGGGGCACTGAAGCTTTCTTT; CDR3 protein: CASSYVRGTEAFF
V gene: TRBV28; D gene: .; clone size: few; J gene: TRBJ2-3; CDR3 DNA: TGTGCCAGCAGCTTATCGGGCCTCACGGATACGCAGTATTTT; CDR3 protein: CASSLSGLTDTQYF
V gene: TRBV4-2; D gene: TRBD1; clone size: .; J gene: TRBJ1-2; CDR3 DNA: TGTGCCAGCAGCCTTGGGACAGAGGACTATGGCTACACCTTC; CDR3 protein: CASSLGTEDYGYTF
V gene: TRBV4-3; D gene: .; clone size: .; J gene: TRBJ2-1; CDR3 DNA: TGCGCCAGCAGCCAAGATAGATTGAGTCGTGAGCAGTTCTTC; CDR3 protein: CASSQDRLSREQFF
V gene: TRBV6-6; D gene: TRBD1; clone size: many; J gene: TRBJ2-7; CDR3 DNA: TGTGCCAGCAGTTACACCGGGACAGGGGTCTACGAGCAGTACTTC; CDR3 protein: CASSYTGTGVYEQYF
V gene: TRBV20-1; D gene: .; clone size: .; J gene: TRBJ2-3; CDR3 DNA: TGCAGTGGGCTAGTAGATCCTCATGGGCAGTATTTT; CDR3 protein: CSGLVDPHGQYF
V gene: TRBV11-1; D gene: TRBD2; clone size: few; J gene: TRBJ2-7; CDR3 DNA: TGTGCCAGCAGCTCTAACGGGCTAGCGGGAGCCCCCTACGAGCAGTACTTC; CDR3 protein: CASSSNGLAGAPYEQYF
V gene: TRBV6-6; D gene: .; clone size: .; J gene: TRBJ2-5; CDR3 DNA: TGTGCCAGCATGATTCAAGAGACCCAGTACTTC; CDR3 protein: CASMIQETQYF
V gene: TRBV12-3/TRBV12-4; D gene: .; clone size: .; J gene: TRBJ2-3; CDR3 DNA: TGTGCCAGCAGAAATGGGGCAGATACGCAGTATTTT; CDR3 protein: CASRNGADTQYF
V gene: TRBV20-1; D gene: TRBD1; clone size: once; J gene: TRBJ1-5; CDR3 DNA: TGCAGTGCTGGACAGGGGGCCGCAACGCCGAATCAGCCCCAGCATTTT; CDR3 protein: CSAGQGAATPNQPQHF
V gene: TRBV29-1; D gene: .; clone size: .; J gene: TRBJ2-6; CDR3 DNA: TGCAGCGTTAGGGTTTCTGGGGCCAACGTCCTGACTTTC; CDR3 protein: CSVRVSGANVLTF
V gene: TRBV2; D gene: .; clone size: .; J gene: TRBJ1-4; CDR3 DNA: TGTGCCGGGCGGACAAGCCTTGCAACTAATGAAAAACTGTTTTTT; CDR3 protein: CAGRTSLATNEKLFF
V gene: TRBV7-9; D gene: .; clone size: .; J gene: TRBJ2-1; CDR3 DNA: TGTGCCTGTGGGGTTTACAATGAGCAGTTCTTC; CDR3 protein: CACGVYNEQFF
V gene: TRBV29-1; D gene: .; clone size: many; J gene: TRBJ2-5; CDR3 DNA: TGCAGCGTTGGACAACAAGAGACCCAGTACTTC; CDR3 protein: CSVGQQETQYF
V gene: TRBV6-2/TRBV6-3; D gene: .; clone size: .; J gene: TRBJ2-3; CDR3 DNA: TGTGCCAGCAGTGACTCTGGCTCGAGTACGCAGTATTTT; CDR3 protein: CASSDSGSSTQYF
V gene: TRBV20-1; D gene: .; clone size: .; J gene: TRBJ1-1; CDR3 DNA: TGCAGTGCTCCGTTTGGGGGAACTGAAGCTTTCTTT; CDR3 protein: CSAPFGGTEAFF
V gene: TRBV5-1; D gene: TRBD1; clone size: .; J gene: TRBJ2-7; CDR3 DNA: TGCGCCAGCAGCGCTTATTATGGGACAGCCCCCTCCTACGAGCAGTACTTC; CDR3 protein: CASSAYYGTAPSYEQYF
V gene: TRBV29-1; D gene: .; clone size: few; J gene: TRBJ2-1; CDR3 DNA: TGCAGCGTTGAAGTCGGGGGTGAGCAGTTCTTC; CDR3 protein: CSVEVGGEQFF
V gene: TRBV20-1; D gene: TRBD2; clone size: .; J gene: TRBJ2-7; CDR3 DNA: TGCAGTGCTAGAGGAAGGTACGCGGGAGTGGTCTCCGAGCAGTACTTC; CDR3 protein: CSARGRYAGVVSEQYF
V gene: TRBV11-2; D gene: .; clone size: .; J gene: TRBJ2-3; CDR3 DNA: TGTGCCAGCAGCTGGGGGATAAATACGCAGTATTTT; CDR3 protein: CASSWGINTQYF
V gene: TRBV4-2; D gene: .; clone size: many; J gene: TRBJ2-7; CDR3 DNA: TGTGCCAGCAGCCAAGATGGTCGGCTTACCAACTACGAGCAGTACTTC; CDR3 protein: CASSQDGRLTNYEQYF
V gene: TRBV7-2; D gene: TRBD1; clone size: .; J gene: TRBJ2-5; CDR3 DNA: TGTGCCAGCAGCTTAACCGGACAGGGGGCTTATAAAGAGACCCAGTACTTC; CDR3 protein: CASSLTGQGAYKETQYF
V gene: TRBV5-6; D gene: .; clone size: few; J gene: TRBJ2-1; CDR3 DNA: TGTGCCAGCAGCTTGGGGGGACGACGACAGTTCTTC; CDR3 protein: CASSLGGRRQFF
V gene: TRBV25-1; D gene: TRBD1; clone size: .; J gene: TRBJ2-3; CDR3 DNA: TGTGCCAGCAAAGGGACAGGGGTCACAGATACGCAGTATTTT; CDR3 protein: CASKGTGVTDTQYF
V gene: TRBV2; D gene: .; clone size: .; J gene: TRBJ2-5; CDR3 DNA: TGTGCCACAAAAGGGGCCTACCAAGAGACCCAGTACTTC; CDR3 protein: CATKGAYQETQYF